What follows are 10 T cell receptor beta chains derived from one specimen sequenced in a study of response to subunit inactivated influenza vaccine. TCRdb reprocessed the RT-PCR reads via MiXCR and lists one record per CDR3 protein. This repertoire shows approximately 300,000 distinct CDR3 sequences, roughly 20% found once; its top ten account for 10%. The sequencing here drew on PBMCs from blood, taken 21 months after vaccination. These TCRs come from a man aged 45 to 75 who received an inactivated influenza vaccine.

This clonotype was seen a few times. The rearrangement joins TRBV15 to TRBJ2-3; 9 positions match TRBD2. The V gene end was trimmed by 0 bases and the J gene end by 6 bases; junction bases not matched to a gene: 7. CDR3 length: 16 residues. Germline loops: CDR1 LNHNV, CDR2 YYDKDF (reference sequence). The CDR3 DNA follows: TGTGCCACCAGCAGAGATCGGCTAGCGGGATTCGATACGCAGTATTTT. This sequence encodes CATSRDRLAGFDTQYF.

The table lists this clonotype with a few counts. This chain joins TRBV5-5 and TRBJ2-3; the D gene is possibly TRBD2 (6 bases). Per germline, CDR1 SGHKS and CDR2 YYEKEE (reference sequence). The CDR3 length is 16 residues. V lost 0 bases, J lost 0 bases, and 11 bases lay in between. In DNA, the CDR3 is TGTGCCAGCAGCTTGGCCGCGGGAACTAGCACAGATACGCAGTATTTT. Encoded protein: CASSLAAGTSTDTQYF.

The chain is built from TRBV6-5 and TRBJ2-7; D is unclear. V was clipped by 2 bases and J by 0 bases, with 5 bases between them. Germline loops: CDR1 MNHEY, CDR2 SVGAGI. The CDR3 length is 13 residues. The CDR3 DNA reads TGTGCCAGCAGTTACGAGACCTCCTACGAGCAGTACTTC. This codes for CASSYETSYEQYF.

The genes are TRBV20-1 and TRBJ2-3; unclear D gene. The CDR3 runs 11 residues. CDR1 and CDR2 (germline): DFQATT, SNEGSKA (reference sequence). V was shortened by 6 bases and J by 0 bases, with 4 bases between the two germline ends. The CDR3 is CSAGSTDTQYF. Written as DNA, the CDR3 is TGCAGTGCCGGGAGCACAGATACGCAGTATTTT.

This clonotype was recorded a few times. The chain employs TRBV12-3 or TRBV12-4 and TRBJ1-1; D perhaps matches TRBD1 (5 bases). The V end lost 6 bases, the J end lost 5 bases, and 16 bases lay between the germline ends. The CDR3 loop spans 14 amino acids. In DNA form, the CDR3 reads TGTGCCAGCAGCTACGGATGGGGGGAGACTGAAGCTTTCTTT. This gives the protein CASSYGWGETEAFF.

The chain joins TRBV7-9 to TRBJ1-5; no clear D. Trimming shortened V by 1 base and J by 3 bases, and 10 bases separated the two germline ends. CDR1 SEHNR and CDR2 FQNEAQ come from the germline V gene (reference sequence). This CDR3 region has 15 residues. CDR3 DNA sequence: TGTGCCAGCAGCTTAGAACAGCCTGACAATCAGCCCCAGCATTTT. Translated: CASSLEQPDNQPQHF.

This clonotype was counted many times. The chain links TRBV4-1 to TRBJ1-5; D not resolved. The germline V gene encodes CDR1 MGHRA and CDR2 YSYEKL. Trimming removed 6 bases at V and 5 bases at J, with 14 bases between. The CDR3 is 14 amino acids. The CDR3 loop is CASSSTRTDQPQHF. CDR3 bases: TGCGCCAGCAGTTCGACAAGGACGGATCAGCCCCAGCATTTT.

The J gene is TRBJ2-1, the V gene TRBV12-3 or TRBV12-4; D might be TRBD1 (5 bases). V was cut by 3 bases and J by 4 bases, with 10 bases left in between. The CDR3 length is 14 residues. The CDR3 DNA reads TGTGCCAGCAGTTTGCCAGGGAAATACAATGAGCAGTTCTTC. This gives the protein CASSLPGKYNEQFF.

The V call is TRBV5-1, the J call TRBJ2-7; no clear D. This CDR3 spans 14 amino acids. Germline-derived CDR1 and CDR2 are SGHRS and YFSETQ. V lost 2 bases and J lost 0, with 9 bases in between. CDR3 sequence reads: CASSFATDSYEQYF. The CDR3 bases are TGCGCCAGCAGCTTCGCGACGGACTCCTACGAGCAGTACTTC.

In this sample, this clonotype turned up a few times. J is TRBJ2-7 and V is TRBV20-1, with D perhaps matching TRBD1 or TRBD2 (5 bases each). This CDR3 contains 15 residues. The V gene lost 4 bases and the J gene lost 0 bases, with 16 bases spanning the gap. The V gene's germline CDR1 is DFQATT and CDR2 SNEGSKA (reference sequence). This chain's CDR3 is CSATVVGDPSYEQYF. CDR3 sequence (DNA): TGCAGTGCTACTGTTGTAGGGGACCCCTCCTACGAGCAGTACTTC.